A selection of T cell receptor beta chains follows, all from one sample in a study of T cell changes during pregnancy in multiple sclerosis. The repertoire was sequenced with immunoSEQ multiplex PCR; TCRdb's copy has only in-frame clones and lacks some. The table records fewer than 50,000 clones, 94% of them present only once. Material: CD8+ T cells from peripheral blood mononuclear cells, obtained before pregnancy. These receptors were collected from a female donor with multiple sclerosis, enrolled in a pregnancy study. Both conserved end residues are part of each CDR3. Fields, in order: J gene, V gene, CDR3 protein.

TRBJ1-4 | TRBV6-4 | CASSDSAGAEKLFF
TRBJ2-2 | TRBV29-1 | CSVEEGEAGSNTGELFF
TRBJ2-7 | TRBV30 | CAWSVGTPAYEQYF
TRBJ1-2 | TRBV5-1 | CASSLGQGSYGYTF
TRBJ2-1 | TRBV25-1 | CASSESKTSGSYNEQFF
TRBJ2-4 | TRBV15 | CATSTGAKNIQYF
TRBJ2-1 | TRBV30 | CAWSPVGHVFF
TRBJ1-2 | TRBV27 | CASRSPDIYYGYTF
TRBJ1-2 | TRBV15 | CATSRAMEAANYGYTF
TRBJ2-7 | TRBV11-3 | CASSLGWGEYDEQYF